The 21 T cell receptor beta chains in this list originate from one sample, sequenced in a study of blood T cells in healthy people across ages. Primed by a sample-barcoded 5' primer and a J-beta primer mix, a second PCR proceeded for 7 to 11 cycles. MiXCR, applied by TCRdb to the 5' RACE reads, yields one record per CDR3 protein. This table holds 1.5 million to 2 million distinct CDR3 sequences, about 50% found once. Sequencing was performed on blood. The origin of the receptors is a middle-aged woman in good health.

The chain links TRBV2 to TRBJ2-2; D is possibly TRBD1 or TRBD2 (5 bases each). V lost 4 bases to trimming and J lost 0 bases, with 9 bases between them. This CDR3 spans 15 amino acids. Germline V gene lookup returns CDR1 SNHLY and CDR2 FYNNEI. CDR3 bases: TGTGCCAGCAGTGCCCGGGGCTCGAACACCGGGGAGCTGTTTTTT. Protein product: CASSARGSNTGELFF.

The chain joins TRBV9 to TRBJ2-3; TRBD1 might be the D (5 bases). V gave up 1 base and J gave up 1 base, with 13 bases separating them. The CDR3 contains 16 residues. In germline, CDR1 is SGDLS, CDR2 YYNGEE. The CDR3 loop reads CASSVFQGSGTDTQYF. The CDR3 coding sequence is TGTGCCAGCAGCGTATTTCAGGGATCAGGCACAGATACGCAGTATTTT.

The rearrangement links TRBV5-4 to TRBJ2-5; 7 bases match TRBD2. This CDR3 has 16 residues. The germline CDR1 and CDR2 sequences are SGHNT and YYREEE (reference sequence). V was pared by 5 bases and J by 4 bases, with 14 bases of the junction left unmatched. The CDR3 here is CASRTRLTGGSETQYF. In DNA, the CDR3 is TGTGCCAGCAGAACACGCCTCACGGGGGGATCAGAGACCCAGTACTTC.

This chain connects TRBV7-9 to TRBJ2-2, with D unresolved. CDR1 is SEHNR and CDR2 is FQNEAQ in the germline V gene (reference sequence). Trimming shortened V by 5 bases and J by 5 bases, and 6 bases separated the two germline ends. The CDR3 has 12 amino acids. The CDR3 DNA sequence: TGTGCCAGCAGCATAAGTACCGGGGAGCTGTTTTTT. Its protein is CASSISTGELFF.

V and J are TRBV4-1 and TRBJ2-4, with unresolved D. Germline values: CDR1 MGHRA, CDR2 YSYEKL. This CDR3 spans 15 amino acids. V dropped 7 bases and J dropped 0 bases, with 13 bases sitting between them. The CDR3 DNA follows: TGCGCCAGCACCCACGGTTTTTTAGCCAAAAACATTCAGTACTTC. Translation gives CASTHGFLAKNIQYF.

The chain uses TRBV20-1 and TRBJ2-3; D is tentatively TRBD1 or TRBD2 (6 bases each). Germline V lookup: CDR1 DFQATT, CDR2 SNEGSKA (reference sequence). This CDR3 is built from 14 residues. V lost 0 bases to trimming and J lost 6 bases, with 13 bases between them. The CDR3: CSARETGRGDTQYF. CDR3 bases: TGCAGTGCTAGAGAGACAGGACGGGGGGATACGCAGTATTTT.

In its sample, this clonotype was seen a few times. The chain recombines TRBV5-1 with TRBJ1-2, with 7 positions matching TRBD1. CDR1 is SGHRS, CDR2 YFSETQ, per germline. Trimming cost V 6 bases and J 8 bases; bases outside gene matches: 13. This CDR3 is 14 amino acids long. CDR3 sequence reads: CASKVSMTGYGYTF. CDR3 nucleotides: TGCGCCAGCAAGGTGTCGATGACAGGGTACGGCTACACCTTC.

The chain links TRBV6-5 to TRBJ2-5; 16 bases line up with TRBD2. The DNA end favors TRBJ2-7, so the J call may be wrong. Germline V lookup: CDR1 MNHEY, CDR2 SVGAGI. The CDR3 covers 15 residues. CDR3 sequence: CASSGTSGGALEQYF. DNA of the CDR3: TGTGCCAGCAGTGGGACTAGCGGGGGGGCCCTCGAGCAGTACTTC.

The chain uses TRBV7-8 and TRBJ1-1; 7 bases fit TRBD1. Unmatched junction bases numbered 10, after V lost 5 bases and J lost 7 bases. Germline V CDR1 and CDR2: SGHVS, FQNEAQ. The CDR3 has 14 residues. The CDR3 loop is CASSPDRDSNEAFF. In nucleotides, the CDR3 is TGTGCCAGCAGCCCCGACCGGGACAGTAATGAAGCTTTCTTT. Full variable domain (rest looked up from reference TRBV7-8 and TRBJ1-1): GAGVSQSPRYKVAKRGQDVALRCDPISGHVSLFWYQQALGQGPEFLTYFQNEAQLDKSGLPSDRFFAERPEGSVSTLKIQRTQQEDSAVYLCASSPDRDSNEAFFGQGTRLTVV.

The chain carries TRBV28 and TRBJ2-7, with 14 positions matching TRBD2. The DNA end is a closer match to TRBJ2-5, so the J assignment may be wrong. The V gene's germline CDR1 is MDHEN and CDR2 SYDVKM. CDR3 length: 15 amino acids. CDR3 residues: CATRLAGGPLETQYF. The CDR3 DNA reads as TGTGCCACCAGACTAGCGGGGGGGCCACTCGAGACCCAGTACTTC.

The gene calls are TRBV25-1 and TRBJ2-7, with D possibly TRBD2 on 5 matching bases. This CDR3 has 12 amino acids. V gave up 9 bases and J gave up 1 base, with 10 bases separating them. CDR1 is MGHDK, CDR2 SYGVNS, per germline. The DNA for the CDR3 is TGTGCCAGTCGATCGGGGTCCTACGAGCAGTACTTC. Amino acids: CASRSGSYEQYF.

The chain has TRBV29-1 and TRBJ2-3, with D maybe TRBD2 (5 bases). The length of the CDR3 is 9 residues. The germline CDR1 and CDR2 sequences are SQVTM and ANQGSEA. Here the CDR3 DNA reads TGCAGTGGGGAGGATACGCAGTATTTT. Amino acids: CSGEDTQYF.

This sequence joins TRBV6-2 or TRBV6-3 and TRBJ2-1; TRBD2 agrees at 8 bases. The V and J ends lost 2 bases and 5 bases, in that order; junction bases with no gene match: 8. The CDR3 spans 16 residues. The V gene's germline CDR1 is MNHEY and CDR2 SVGEGT. The CDR3 region has the DNA TGTGCCAGCAGTTACCTGGCGGGGGGTGCTCACAATGAGCAGTTCTTC. Its protein product is CASSYLAGGAHNEQFF.

This clonotype has a single count. This chain connects TRBV12-5 to TRBJ2-3; either TRBD1 or TRBD2 may supply D (5 bases each). The CDR3 sequence is 18 residues long. V lost 1 base and J lost 2, with 19 bases in between. Germline loops: CDR1 LGHNT, CDR2 FRNRAP. The CDR3 nucleotides are TGTGCTAGTGGTTTGGGCCCGAGGGGAGTGGGGTACACAGATACGCAGTATTTT. Translated, it gives CASGLGPRGVGYTDTQYF.

The rearrangement joins TRBV28 to TRBJ2-3; 7 bases are a match to TRBD1. The V and J ends lost 6 bases and 2 bases, in that order; junction bases with no gene match: 8. The germline V gene encodes CDR1 MDHEN and CDR2 SYDVKM. The CDR3 runs to 15 residues. The CDR3 reads CASSSGTEFTDTQYF. For the CDR3, the DNA is TGTGCCAGCAGCTCCGGGACAGAGTTCACAGATACGCAGTATTTT. The full variable domain, in which reference TRBV28 and TRBJ2-3 provide the parts outside the CDR3, is DVKVTQSSRYLVKRTGEKVFLECVQDMDHENMFWYRQDPGLGLRLIYFSYDVKMKEKGDIPEGYSVSREKKERFSLILESASTNQTSMYLCASSSGTEFTDTQYFGPGTRLTVL.

V is TRBV7-3 and J is TRBJ2-7; D uncertain. Germline assignment: CDR1 SGHTA and CDR2 FQGTGA. Trimming removed 1 base at V and 7 bases at J, with 17 bases between. The CDR3 contains 15 residues. The CDR3 is CASSLRGSSYNEQYF. The CDR3 bases are TGTGCCAGCAGCTTAAGGGGATCGAGCTACAATGAGCAGTACTTC. Variable domain in full (rest from reference TRBV7-3 and TRBJ2-7): GAGVSQTPSNKVTEKGKYVELRCDPISGHTALYWYRQSLGQGPEFLIYFQGTGAADDSGLPNDRFFAVRPEGSVSTLKIQRTERGDSAVYLCASSLRGSSYNEQYFGPGTRLTVT.

V and J are TRBV27 and TRBJ1-2; D is possibly TRBD1 (5 bases). V lost 5 bases to trimming and J lost 2 bases, with 15 bases between them. The CDR3 is 15 residues long. CDR1 MNHEY and CDR2 SMNVEV come from the germline V gene (reference sequence). CDR3 region: CASSPGWGLNYGYTF. The CDR3 region has the DNA TGTGCCAGCAGTCCCGGATGGGGGTTAAACTATGGCTACACCTTC.

This rearrangement joins TRBV27 to TRBJ2-1; 9 bases line up with TRBD2. The CDR3 length is 15 residues. In germline, CDR1 is MNHEY, CDR2 SMNVEV (reference sequence). The trim removed 6 bases at V and 4 bases at J, leaving 7 bases unmatched. For the CDR3, the DNA is TGTGCCAGCAGATCGCGGGGGGGCCAGTACAATGAGCAGTTCTTC. It translates to CASRSRGGQYNEQFF.

The chain has TRBV7-2 and TRBJ2-6; no firm D call. Germline V gene data show CDR1 as SGHTA and CDR2 as FQGNSA. This CDR3 has 15 residues. V lost 0 bases and J 4 bases, leaving 7 bases between the germline ends. The CDR3 DNA sequence: TGTGCCAGCAGCTTAGCGAAAGCGGGGGCCAACGTCCTGACTTTC. Translating it yields CASSLAKAGANVLTF.

This clonotype showed up just a few times. The V gene is TRBV7-2, the J gene TRBJ2-7; perhaps D is TRBD1 or TRBD2 (6 bases each). V was cut by 2 bases and J by 5 bases, with 13 bases left in between. The CDR3 extends over 14 amino acids. Looked up from germline, CDR1 is SGHTA and CDR2 is FQGNSA. CDR3 in DNA: TGTGCCAGCAGCTTATCTGGGGGGCCAAACGAGCAGTACTTC. Protein sequence: CASSLSGGPNEQYF.

This clonotype was detected a few times. The V gene is TRBV27, the J gene TRBJ2-5, with TRBD1 matching over 8 bases. Gene TRBJ2-7 matches the end of the DNA better, so the J call may be wrong. The CDR3 covers 15 residues. CDR1 is MNHEY, CDR2 SMNVEV, per germline (reference sequence). CDR3 in DNA: TGTGCCAGCAGTCCCCAGTGGACAGGGTCGTACGAGCAGTACTTC. Translated, it gives CASSPQWTGSYEQYF.